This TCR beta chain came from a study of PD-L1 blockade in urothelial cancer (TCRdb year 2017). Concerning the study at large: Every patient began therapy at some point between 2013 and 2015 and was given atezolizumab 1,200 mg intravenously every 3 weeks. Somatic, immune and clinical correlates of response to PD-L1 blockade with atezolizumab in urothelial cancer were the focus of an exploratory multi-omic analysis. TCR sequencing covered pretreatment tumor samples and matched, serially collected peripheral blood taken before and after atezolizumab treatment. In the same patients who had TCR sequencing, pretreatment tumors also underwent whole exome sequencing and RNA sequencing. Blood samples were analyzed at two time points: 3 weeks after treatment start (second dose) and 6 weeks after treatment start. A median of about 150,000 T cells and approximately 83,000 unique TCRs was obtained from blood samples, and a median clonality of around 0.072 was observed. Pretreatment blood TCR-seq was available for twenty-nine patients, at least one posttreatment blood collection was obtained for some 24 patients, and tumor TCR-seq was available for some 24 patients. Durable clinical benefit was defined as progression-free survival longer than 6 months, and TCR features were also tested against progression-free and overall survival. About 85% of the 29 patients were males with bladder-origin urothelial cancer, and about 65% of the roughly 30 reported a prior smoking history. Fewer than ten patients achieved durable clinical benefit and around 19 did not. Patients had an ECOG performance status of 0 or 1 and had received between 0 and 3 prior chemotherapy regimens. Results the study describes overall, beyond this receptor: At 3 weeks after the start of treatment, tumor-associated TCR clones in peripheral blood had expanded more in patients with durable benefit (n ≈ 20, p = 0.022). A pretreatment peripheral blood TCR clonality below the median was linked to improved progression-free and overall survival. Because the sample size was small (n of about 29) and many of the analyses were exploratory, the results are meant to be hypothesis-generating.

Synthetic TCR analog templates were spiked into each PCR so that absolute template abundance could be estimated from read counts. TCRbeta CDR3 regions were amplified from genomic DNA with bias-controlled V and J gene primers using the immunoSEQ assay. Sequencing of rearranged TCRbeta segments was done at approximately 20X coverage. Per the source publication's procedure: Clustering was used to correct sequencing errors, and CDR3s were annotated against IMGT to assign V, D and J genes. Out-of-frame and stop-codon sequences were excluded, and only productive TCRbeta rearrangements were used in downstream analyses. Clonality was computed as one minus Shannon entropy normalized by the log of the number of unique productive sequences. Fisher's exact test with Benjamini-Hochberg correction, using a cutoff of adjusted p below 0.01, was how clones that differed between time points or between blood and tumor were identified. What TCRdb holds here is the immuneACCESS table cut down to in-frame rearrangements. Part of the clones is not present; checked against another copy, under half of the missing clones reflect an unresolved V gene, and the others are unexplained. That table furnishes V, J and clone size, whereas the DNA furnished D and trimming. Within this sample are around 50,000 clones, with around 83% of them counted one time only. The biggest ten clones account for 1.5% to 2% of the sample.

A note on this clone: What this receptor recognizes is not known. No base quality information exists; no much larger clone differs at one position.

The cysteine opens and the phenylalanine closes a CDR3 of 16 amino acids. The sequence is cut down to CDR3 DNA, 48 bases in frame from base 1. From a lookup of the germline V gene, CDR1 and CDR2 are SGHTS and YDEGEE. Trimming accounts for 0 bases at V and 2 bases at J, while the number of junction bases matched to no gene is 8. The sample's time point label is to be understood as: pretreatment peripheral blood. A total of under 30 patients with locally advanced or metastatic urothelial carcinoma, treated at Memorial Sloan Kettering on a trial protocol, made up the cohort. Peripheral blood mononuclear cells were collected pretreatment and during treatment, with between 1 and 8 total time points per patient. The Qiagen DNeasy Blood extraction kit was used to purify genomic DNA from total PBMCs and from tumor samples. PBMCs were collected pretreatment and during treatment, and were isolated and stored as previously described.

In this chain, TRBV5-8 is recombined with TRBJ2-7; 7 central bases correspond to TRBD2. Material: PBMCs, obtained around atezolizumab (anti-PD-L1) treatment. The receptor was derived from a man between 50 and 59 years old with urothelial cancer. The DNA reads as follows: TGTGCCAGCAGCTTGGCTGCGGGGAGGGCTACCTACGAGCAGTACTTC. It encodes CASSLAAGRATYEQYF.